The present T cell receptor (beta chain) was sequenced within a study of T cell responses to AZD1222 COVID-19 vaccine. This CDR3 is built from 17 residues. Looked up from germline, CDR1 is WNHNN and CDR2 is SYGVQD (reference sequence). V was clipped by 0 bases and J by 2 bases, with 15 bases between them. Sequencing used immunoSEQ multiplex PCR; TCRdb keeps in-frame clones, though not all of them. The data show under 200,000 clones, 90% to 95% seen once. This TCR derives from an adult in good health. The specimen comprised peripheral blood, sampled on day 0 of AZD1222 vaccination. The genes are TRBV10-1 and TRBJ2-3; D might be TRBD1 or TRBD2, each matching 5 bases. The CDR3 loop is CASSESVWDRVTDTQYF. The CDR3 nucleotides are TGCGCCAGCAGTGAGTCGGTATGGGACCGGGTCACAGATACGCAGTATTTT.